This T cell receptor (beta chain) stems from a study of human T cells and chemical hapten exposure. V lost 4 bases, J lost 11 bases, and 11 bases stayed unmatched. The CDR3 runs to 15 residues. Germline V CDR1 and CDR2: MNHEY, SMNVEV (reference sequence). Findings and limits, study-wide: It was expanded TCRs that formed significantly more large CDR3 similarity clusters than controls did.

Time point denoted: pre-sensitization, week 0. Treatment denoted: therapeutic diphenylcyclopropenone sensitization with weekly scalp DPC. Prior to application of each patch test, blood was drawn. MiXCR, run by TCRdb on the RACE reads, gives a single entry per CDR3 protein. The top ten hold roughly 1.2% of the sample, which has 250,000 to 300,000 distinct CDR3 sequences, approximately 8% seen once. This clonotype was detected a few times. The target antigen is unknown. The chain is built from TRBV27 and TRBJ1-5; 10 bases map to TRBD1. The sample here was whole blood, taken in connection with sensitization to the hapten diphenylcyclopropenone (DPC). The receptor was isolated from a man between 18 and 29 years old with alopecia areata. Some clones in this sample may be carry-over from other donors' samples. The CDR3 loop is CASSSRQGASMAQHF. CDR3 sequence (DNA): TGTGCCAGCAGTTCCCGACAGGGGGCGTCGATGGCCCAGCATTTT.